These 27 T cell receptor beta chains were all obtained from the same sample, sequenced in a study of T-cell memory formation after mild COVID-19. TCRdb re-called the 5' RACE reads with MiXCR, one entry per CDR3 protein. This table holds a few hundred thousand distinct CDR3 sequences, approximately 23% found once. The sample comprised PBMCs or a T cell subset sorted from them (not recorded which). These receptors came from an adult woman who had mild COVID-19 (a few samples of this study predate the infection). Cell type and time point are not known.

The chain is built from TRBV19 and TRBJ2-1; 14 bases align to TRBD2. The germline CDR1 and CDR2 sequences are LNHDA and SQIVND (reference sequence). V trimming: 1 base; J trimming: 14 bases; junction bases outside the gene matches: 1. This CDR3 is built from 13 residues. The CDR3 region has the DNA TGTGCCAGTAGTATAGGGACTAGCGGGAGGAAGTTCTTC. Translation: CASSIGTSGRKFF.

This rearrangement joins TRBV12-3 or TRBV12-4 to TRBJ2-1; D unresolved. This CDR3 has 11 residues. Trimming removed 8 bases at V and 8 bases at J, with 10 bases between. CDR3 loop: CASRTVDEQFF. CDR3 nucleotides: TGTGCCAGCCGCACGGTTGATGAGCAGTTCTTC.

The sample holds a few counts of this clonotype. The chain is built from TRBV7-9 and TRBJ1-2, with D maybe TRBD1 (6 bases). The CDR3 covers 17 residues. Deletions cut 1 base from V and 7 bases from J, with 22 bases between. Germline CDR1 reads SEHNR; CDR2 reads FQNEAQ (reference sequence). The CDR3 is CASSLEGEGSPNTGYTF. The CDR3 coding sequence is TGTGCCAGCAGCTTAGAGGGGGAGGGCAGCCCCAACACTGGCTACACCTTC.

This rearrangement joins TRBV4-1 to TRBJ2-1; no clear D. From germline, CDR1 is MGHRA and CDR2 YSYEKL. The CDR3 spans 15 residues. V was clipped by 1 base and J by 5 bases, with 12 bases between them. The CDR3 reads CASSQGPGRDNEQFF. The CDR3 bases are TGCGCCAGCAGCCAAGGCCCCGGTAGGGACAATGAGCAGTTCTTC.

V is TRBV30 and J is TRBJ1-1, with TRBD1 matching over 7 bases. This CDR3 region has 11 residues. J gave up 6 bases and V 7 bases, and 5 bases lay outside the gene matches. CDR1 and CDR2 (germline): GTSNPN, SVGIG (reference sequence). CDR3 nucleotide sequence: TGTGCCTCTGTGAGGGGGCCTGAAGCTTTCTTT. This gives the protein CASVRGPEAFF.

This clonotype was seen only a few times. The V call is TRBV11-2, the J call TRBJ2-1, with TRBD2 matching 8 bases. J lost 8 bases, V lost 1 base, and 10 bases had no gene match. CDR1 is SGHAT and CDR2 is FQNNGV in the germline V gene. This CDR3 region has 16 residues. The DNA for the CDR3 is TGTGCCAGCAGCTTAGTCGGCAGCGGGGGATTAGATGAGCAGTTCTTC. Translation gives CASSLVGSGGLDEQFF.

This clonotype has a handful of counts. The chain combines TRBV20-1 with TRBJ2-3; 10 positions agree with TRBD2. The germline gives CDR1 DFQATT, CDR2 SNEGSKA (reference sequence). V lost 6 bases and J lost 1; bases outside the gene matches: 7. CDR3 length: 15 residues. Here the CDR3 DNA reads TGCAGTGCCGTCTCCGGGACTAGCGGCACAGATACGCAGTATTTT. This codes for CSAVSGTSGTDTQYF.

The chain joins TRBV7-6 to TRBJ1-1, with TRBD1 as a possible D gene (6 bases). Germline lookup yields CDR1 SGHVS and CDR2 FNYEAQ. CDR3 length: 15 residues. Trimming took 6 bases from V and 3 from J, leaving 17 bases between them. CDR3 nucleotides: TGTGCCAGCAGTTCACAGGGTGGGTTGGACACTGAAGCTTTCTTT. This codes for CASSSQGGLDTEAFF.

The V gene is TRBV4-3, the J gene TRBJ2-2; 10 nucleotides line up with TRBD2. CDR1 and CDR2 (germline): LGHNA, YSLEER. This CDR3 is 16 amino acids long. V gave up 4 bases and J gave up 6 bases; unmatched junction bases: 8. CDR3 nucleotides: TGCGCCAGCAGCCCTAGCGGGAGTGTCGTGGCCGGGGAGCTGTTTTTT. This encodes CASSPSGSVVAGELFF.

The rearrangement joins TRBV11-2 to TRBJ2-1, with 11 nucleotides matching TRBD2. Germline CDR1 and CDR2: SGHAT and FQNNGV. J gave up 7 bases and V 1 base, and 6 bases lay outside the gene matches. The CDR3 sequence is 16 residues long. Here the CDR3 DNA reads TGTGCCAGCAGCTTAGTCGCGACTAGCGGGGCTAATGAGCAGTTCTTC. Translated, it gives CASSLVATSGANEQFF.

For the CDR3, the DNA is TGTGCCAGCTCACCAGGAGAGGTAGATACGCAGTATTTT. It specifies CASSPGEVDTQYF. This chain joins TRBV18 and TRBJ2-3; no firm D call. The germline CDR1 and CDR2 sequences are KGHSH and LQKENI. The CDR3 loop spans 13 amino acids. V was pared by 2 bases and J by 5 bases, with 8 bases between.

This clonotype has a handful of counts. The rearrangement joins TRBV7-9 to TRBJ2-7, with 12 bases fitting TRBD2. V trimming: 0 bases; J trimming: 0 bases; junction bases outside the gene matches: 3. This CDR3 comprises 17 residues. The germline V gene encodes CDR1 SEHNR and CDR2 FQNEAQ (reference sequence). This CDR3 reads CASSLAGLAGYSYEQYF. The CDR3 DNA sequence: TGTGCCAGCAGCTTAGCCGGACTAGCGGGGTACTCCTACGAGCAGTACTTC.

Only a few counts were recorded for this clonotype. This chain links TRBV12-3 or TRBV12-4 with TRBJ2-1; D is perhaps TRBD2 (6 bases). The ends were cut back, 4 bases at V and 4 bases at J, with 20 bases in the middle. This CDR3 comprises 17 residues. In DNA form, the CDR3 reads TGTGCCAGCAGTTCCTTCGCCGGGAGTTCCCTTTACAATGAGCAGTTCTTC. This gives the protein CASSSFAGSSLYNEQFF.

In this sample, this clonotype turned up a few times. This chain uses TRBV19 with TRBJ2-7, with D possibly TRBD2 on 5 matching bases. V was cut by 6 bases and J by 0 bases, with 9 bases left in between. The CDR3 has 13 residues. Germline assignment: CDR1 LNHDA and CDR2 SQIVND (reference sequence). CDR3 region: CASSQRNSYEQYF. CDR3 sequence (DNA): TGTGCCAGTAGCCAGCGGAACTCCTACGAGCAGTACTTC.

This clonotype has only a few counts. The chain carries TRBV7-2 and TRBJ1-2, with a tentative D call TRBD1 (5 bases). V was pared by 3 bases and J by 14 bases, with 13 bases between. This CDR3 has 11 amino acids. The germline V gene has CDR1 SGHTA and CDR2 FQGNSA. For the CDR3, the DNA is TGTGCCAGCAGCTTCTCACAGGTGGCGACCTTC. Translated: CASSFSQVATF.

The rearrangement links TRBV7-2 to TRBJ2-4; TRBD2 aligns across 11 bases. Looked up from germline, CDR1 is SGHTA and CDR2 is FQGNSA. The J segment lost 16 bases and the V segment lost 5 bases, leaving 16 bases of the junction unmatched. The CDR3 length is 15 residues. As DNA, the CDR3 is TGTGCCAGCAGCCCTGCCGGGACTAGCGGTTCATGGGGTTACTTC. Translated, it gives CASSPAGTSGSWGYF.

The DNA of the CDR3 is TGTGCCAGCAGCCAACAGGGGCCCCCTCAAGAGACCCAGTACTTC. It specifies CASSQQGPPQETQYF. The chain joins TRBV4-2 to TRBJ2-5, with a weak D call TRBD1 (6 bases). The CDR3 has 15 amino acids. The germline V gene has CDR1 LGHNA and CDR2 YNFKEQ. Between the trimmed V and J ends, which lost 2 bases and 2 bases, there was a span of 12 bases.

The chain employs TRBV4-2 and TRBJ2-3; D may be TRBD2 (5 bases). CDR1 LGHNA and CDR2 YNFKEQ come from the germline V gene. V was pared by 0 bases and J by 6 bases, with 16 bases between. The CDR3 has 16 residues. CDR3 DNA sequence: TGTGCCAGCAGCCAAGATCGGGGAAGTCTCCGGGATACGCAGTATTTT. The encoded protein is CASSQDRGSLRDTQYF.

The DNA of the CDR3 is TGCGTTGACAGCCATCTCGGGACAGGGGTCGAAAAACTGTTTTTT. Its translation: CVDSHLGTGVEKLFF. The chain couples TRBV4-3 to TRBJ1-4; 10 bases are shared with TRBD1. This CDR3 has 15 amino acids. CDR1 and CDR2 (germline): LGHNA, YSLEER.

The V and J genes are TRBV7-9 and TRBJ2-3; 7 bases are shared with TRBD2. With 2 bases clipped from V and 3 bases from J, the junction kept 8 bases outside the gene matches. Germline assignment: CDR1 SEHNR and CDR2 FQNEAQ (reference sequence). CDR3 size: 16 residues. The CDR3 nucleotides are TGTGCCAGCAGCTTATGGCTAGGCGGGAGTACAGATACGCAGTATTTT. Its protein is CASSLWLGGSTDTQYF. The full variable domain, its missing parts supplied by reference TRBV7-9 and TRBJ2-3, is DTGVSQNPRHKITKRGQNVTFRCDPISEHNRLYWYRQTLGQGPEFLTYFQNEAQLEKSRLLSDRFSAERPKGSFSTLEIQRTEQGDSAMYLCASSLWLGGSTDTQYFGPGTRLTVL.

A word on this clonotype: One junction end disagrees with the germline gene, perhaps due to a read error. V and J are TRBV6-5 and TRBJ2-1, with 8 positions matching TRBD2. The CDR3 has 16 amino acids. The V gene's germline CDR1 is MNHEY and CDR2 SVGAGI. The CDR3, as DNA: TGTGCCAGCAGATACTCGACTAGCGCGGCGGGAAATGAGCAGTTCTTC. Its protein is CASRYSTSAAGNEQFF.

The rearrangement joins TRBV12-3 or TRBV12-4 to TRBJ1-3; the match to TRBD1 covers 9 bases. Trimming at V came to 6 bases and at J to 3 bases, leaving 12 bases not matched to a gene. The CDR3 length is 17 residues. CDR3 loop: CASSKAGQGTYGNTIYF. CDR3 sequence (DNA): TGTGCCAGCAGCAAAGCGGGACAGGGAACATATGGAAACACCATATATTTT.

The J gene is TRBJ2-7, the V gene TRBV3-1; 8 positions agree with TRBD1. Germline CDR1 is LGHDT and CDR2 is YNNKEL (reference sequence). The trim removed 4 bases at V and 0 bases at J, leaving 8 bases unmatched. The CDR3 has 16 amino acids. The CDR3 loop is CASSRAGTGLSYEQYF. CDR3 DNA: TGTGCCAGCAGCCGAGCCGGGACAGGCCTCTCCTACGAGCAGTACTTC.

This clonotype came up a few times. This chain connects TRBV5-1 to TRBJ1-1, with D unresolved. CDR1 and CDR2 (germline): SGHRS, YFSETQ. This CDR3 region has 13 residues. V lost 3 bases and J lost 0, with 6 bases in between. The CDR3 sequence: CASSSVMNTEAFF. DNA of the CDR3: TGCGCCAGCAGCTCCGTTATGAACACTGAAGCTTTCTTT.

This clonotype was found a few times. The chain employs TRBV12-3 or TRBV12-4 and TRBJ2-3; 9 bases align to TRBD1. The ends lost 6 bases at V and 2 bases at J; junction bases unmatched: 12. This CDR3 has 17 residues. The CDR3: CASSVSRTGGITDTQYF. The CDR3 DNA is TGTGCCAGCAGCGTATCCCGAACAGGGGGCATCACAGATACGCAGTATTTT.

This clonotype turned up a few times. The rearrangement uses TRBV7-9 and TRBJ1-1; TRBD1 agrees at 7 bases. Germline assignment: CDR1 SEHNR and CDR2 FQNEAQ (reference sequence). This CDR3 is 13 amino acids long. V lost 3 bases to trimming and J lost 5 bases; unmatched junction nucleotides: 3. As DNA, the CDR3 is TGTGCCAGCAGCTTCGAGGGGGCAACTGAAGCTTTCTTT. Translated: CASSFEGATEAFF.

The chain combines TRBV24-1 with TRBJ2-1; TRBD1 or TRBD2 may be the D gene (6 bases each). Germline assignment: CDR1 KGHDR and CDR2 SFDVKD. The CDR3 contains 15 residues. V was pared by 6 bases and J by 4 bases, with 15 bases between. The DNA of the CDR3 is TGTGCCACCAGTTGGGGGGCAGGGACTTACAATGAGCAGTTCTTC. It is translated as CATSWGAGTYNEQFF.